This T cell receptor (beta chain) was obtained from a study of shared clonotypes between healthy human individuals. In the study overall: Samples came from two female and a few male donors aged 18 to 49.

Findings of the study overall: Clonotypes which were not shared had lower generation probabilities than clonotypes that all four donors shared. Naive CD4 clonotype sharing across several donors was about 5%. The genetic and exposure-history diversity represented was limited by few donors.

CDR3 length: 15 residues. With 6 bases removed from V and 0 bases from J, the gap between germline ends came to 12 bases. Germline CDR1 and CDR2: MDHEN and SYDVKM. CD45RO negativity and positive selection for CCR7 defined naive CD8 cells, a population that excluded terminally differentiated effector memory CD45RA+ cells. With regard to this clone: Its target is unknown.

Here immunoSEQ multiplex PCR was the method, and the copy in TCRdb shows in-frame clones only, minus some. The top ten hold 0.95% to 1.5% of the sample, which has 1.5 million to 2.5 million clones, approximately 95% seen once. The chain links TRBV28 to TRBJ1-5; D gene unclear. Sequencing was carried out using naive CD8+ T cells sorted from blood. This TCR was recovered from a man aged 18 to 30 in good health. CDR3 sequence: CASRPDVISNQPQHF. CDR3 sequence (DNA): TGTGCCAGCAGACCCGACGTAATTAGCAATCAGCCCCAGCATTTT.